These 6 T cell receptor beta chains originate from one sample sequenced in a study of cytomegalovirus exposure and HLA in healthy donors. The PCR ran on 60 Vbeta and 13 Jbeta primers. Here immunoSEQ multiplex PCR was the method, and the copy in TCRdb shows in-frame clones only, minus some. The sample carries 100,000 to 120,000 clones, approximately 69% recorded once. Sequenced material: PBMCs. Source of these receptors: a man younger than 40 in good health and CMV-seronegative.

This clone was recorded only once. V gene TRBV29-1 combines with J gene TRBJ1-1; D might be TRBD1 (6 bases). There are 14 residues in the CDR3. V lost 8 bases and J lost 4, with 20 bases in between. Germline V gene lookup returns CDR1 SQVTM and CDR2 ANQGSEA. CDR3 coding DNA: TGCAGCATCGCGAGGGGGGGGGTGGGCACTGAAGCTTTCTTT. It encodes CSIARGGVGTEAFF.

J is TRBJ1-3 and V is TRBV6-6, with D perhaps TRBD1 (5 bases). V lost 5 bases and J 0 bases, leaving 8 bases between the germline ends. Germline-derived CDR1 and CDR2 are MNHNY and SVGAGI (reference sequence). The CDR3 consists of 14 residues. This CDR3 is CASSKDSSGNTIYF. Written as DNA, the CDR3 is TGTGCCAGCAGTAAAGACAGCTCTGGAAACACCATATATTTT.

The count of this clone is one. The chain is built from TRBV4-2 and TRBJ1-2; 10 nucleotides align to TRBD1. The V gene's germline CDR1 is LGHNA and CDR2 YNFKEQ. J was trimmed by 3 bases and V by 1 base; bases with no gene match: 2. The CDR3 runs 15 residues. The CDR3 bases are TGTGCCAGCAGCCAAGGACAGGGGGCAGACTATGGCTACACCTTC. This sequence encodes CASSQGQGADYGYTF.

This clone came up a few times. This chain joins TRBV5-1 and TRBJ2-1; maybe TRBD1 (6 bases). Germline CDR1 reads SGHRS; CDR2 reads YFSETQ. The V end was cut by 0 bases, the J end by 7 bases, with 8 bases between. The CDR3 runs 13 residues. Written as DNA, the CDR3 is TGCGCCAGCAGCTTGGGACAGGCTAATGAGCAGTTCTTC. This sequence encodes CASSLGQANEQFF.

The V call is TRBV7-2, the J call TRBJ2-7; 12 bases agree with TRBD2. This CDR3 comprises 16 residues. The germline CDR1 and CDR2 sequences are SGHTA and FQGNSA. After removal of 4 bases from V and 3 bases from J, the junction contained 7 bases not matched to a gene. CDR3 coding DNA: TGTGCCAGCAGCTCCCAAGGACTAGCGGGACTCTACGAGCAGTACTTC. Its translation is CASSSQGLAGLYEQYF.

This chain connects TRBV7-9 to TRBJ2-3; D is possibly TRBD2 (5 bases). This CDR3 has 10 residues. Germline CDR1 reads SEHNR; CDR2 reads FQNEAQ (reference sequence). CDR3 sequence: CSTRGNTQYF. CDR3 coding DNA: TGTTCCACCCGGGGAAATACGCAGTATTTT.